These 9 T cell receptor beta chains share one sample of origin, sequenced in a study of cytomegalovirus exposure and HLA in healthy donors. PCR primers comprised 60 Vbeta and 13 Jbeta primers. The protocol was immunoSEQ multiplex PCR, while the TCRdb copy is restricted to in-frame clones and leaves out a portion. Of about 55,000 clones in the sample, about 82% were seen once. The sample taken for sequencing was PBMCs. These receptors were taken from a man aged 30-40 years in good health and CMV-seronegative.

The V gene is TRBV18, the J gene TRBJ2-2; TRBD1 aligns across 7 bases. This CDR3 has 15 amino acids. Germline trimming cut 3 bases from V and 3 bases from J; bases unmatched to any gene: 4. Looked up from germline, CDR1 is KGHSH and CDR2 is LQKENI. The CDR3 nucleotides read TGTGCCAGCTCACCGATACAGGGGTACACCGGGGAGCTGTTTTTT. Translation: CASSPIQGYTGELFF.

The V and J genes are TRBV6-5 and TRBJ1-5; D gene uncertain. V was pared by 4 bases and J by 3 bases, with 7 bases between. CDR1 MNHEY and CDR2 SVGAGI come from the germline V gene. The CDR3 spans 13 residues. The CDR3 coding sequence is TGTGCCAGCAGTTGGGGAGTCAATCAGCCCCAGCATTTT. Translated: CASSWGVNQPQHF.

J is TRBJ1-6 and V is TRBV25-1, with TRBD1 matching over 10 bases. With V trimmed by 8 bases and J by 8 bases, 6 bases remained unmatched. Germline V gene lookup returns CDR1 MGHDK and CDR2 SYGVNS. CDR3 length equals 14 residues. In DNA form, the CDR3 reads TGTGCCAGCGCCGGGACAGGGGCACATTCACCCCTCCACTTT. Encoded protein: CASAGTGAHSPLHF.

This clone appeared a few times. The V and J genes are TRBV19 and TRBJ1-4; D perhaps matches TRBD1 (5 bases). Germline assignment: CDR1 LNHDA and CDR2 SQIVND (reference sequence). V lost 3 bases and J lost 6, with 17 bases in between. There are 16 residues in the CDR3. The CDR3 reads CASSIPPTVPDEKLFF. The CDR3 DNA reads as TGTGCCAGTAGTATTCCGCCGACAGTCCCGGATGAAAAACTGTTTTTT.

The chain carries TRBV7-2 and TRBJ2-1, with TRBD2 matching over 11 bases. The ends lost 5 bases at V and 7 bases at J; junction bases unmatched: 10. The CDR3 runs to 16 residues. Germline lookup yields CDR1 SGHTA and CDR2 FQGNSA. The DNA for the CDR3 is TGTGCCAGCAGCCCTCCGAGAGCTAGCGGGAGGAATGAGCAGTTCTTC. This codes for CASSPPRASGRNEQFF.

The V and J genes are TRBV5-1 and TRBJ2-7, with 8 bases lining up with TRBD1. The CDR3 is made up of 14 amino acids. CDR1 SGHRS and CDR2 YFSETQ come from the germline V gene. With V trimmed by 0 bases and J by 3 bases, 2 bases remained unmatched. CDR3 bases: TGCGCCAGCAGCTTGGCACAGGGGGGCTACGAGCAGTACTTC. It yields the protein CASSLAQGGYEQYF.

This chain joins TRBV7-9 and TRBJ1-1; maybe TRBD1 (5 bases). The CDR3 covers 14 residues. Trimming shortened V by 6 bases and J by 2 bases, and 13 bases separated the two germline ends. Germline CDR1 SEHNR, CDR2 FQNEAQ (reference sequence). The CDR3 region is CASSYGRDNTEAFF. In nucleotides, the CDR3 is TGTGCCAGCAGTTATGGGAGGGACAACACTGAAGCTTTCTTT.

This clone occurred once. The chain joins TRBV19 to TRBJ1-2, with no clear D. CDR3 length: 14 amino acids. Germline V gene lookup returns CDR1 LNHDA and CDR2 SQIVND (reference sequence). The germline V and J ends were trimmed by 7 bases and 6 bases, with 18 bases remaining between them. CDR3 region: CASTPLSLRDGYTF. In DNA form, the CDR3 reads TGTGCCAGTACCCCACTTTCACTTCGGGATGGCTACACCTTC.

V gene TRBV10-1 combines with J gene TRBJ2-1; TRBD1 aligns across 7 bases. Trimming removed 3 bases from V and 4 bases from J; junction bases left unmatched: 3. The CDR3 sequence is 14 residues long. Germline V lookup: CDR1 WNHNN, CDR2 SYGVQD (reference sequence). CDR3 coding DNA: TGCGCCAGCAGTGAATACAGGGGATACAATGAGCAGTTCTTC. Its protein is CASSEYRGYNEQFF.